This TCR beta chain was found in a study of cytomegalovirus exposure and HLA in healthy donors. This CDR3 comprises 17 residues. In germline, CDR1 is LNHNV, CDR2 YYDKDF (reference sequence). V was clipped by 1 base and J by 5 bases; unmatched bases: 12. As to this clone: The antigen is not known.

General study results and limits: A highly shared variant cluster was judged a likely technical artifact.

Vbeta (60) and Jbeta (13) primers were used in the PCR. Libraries were prepared by immunoSEQ multiplex PCR; TCRdb keeps only in-frame clonotypes and omits some of them. The sample carries 150,000 to 200,000 clones, approximately 70% recorded once. The V call is TRBV15, the J call TRBJ2-3; 7 nucleotides match TRBD2. The sequencing input was PBMCs. This TCR was recovered from a man aged 18 to 30 in good health and CMV-seropositive. This CDR3 is CATSRGLAASGGDTQYF. The CDR3 nucleotides read TGTGCCACCAGCAGAGGCCTAGCGGCCTCCGGCGGAGATACGCAGTATTTT.